These 9 T cell receptor beta chains were sequenced from one sample in a study of T cell responses to AZD1222 COVID-19 vaccine. Data came from immunoSEQ multiplex PCR; TCRdb stores just in-frame clones and leaves some out. The sample contains nearly 110,000 clones, about nine tenths of which appear only once. This material consisted of peripheral blood, taken on day 0 of AZD1222 vaccination. These receptors were obtained from an adult in good health.

The J gene is TRBJ1-2, the V gene TRBV5-6; D is ambiguous. Germline values: CDR1 SGHDT, CDR2 YYEEEE. The CDR3 has 14 amino acids. Trimming left V 1 base short and J 1 base short, with 8 bases between. The CDR3: CASSLQGFNYGYTF. For the CDR3, the DNA is TGTGCCAGCAGCTTGCAAGGGTTTAACTATGGCTACACCTTC. Variable domain in full (rest from reference TRBV5-6 and TRBJ1-2): DAGVTQSPTHLIKTRGQQVTLRCSPKSGHDTVSWYQQALGQGPQFIFQYYEEEERQRGNFPDRFSGHQFPNYSSELNVNALLLGDSALYLCASSLQGFNYGYTFGSGTRLTVV.

The chain couples TRBV4-1 to TRBJ2-7, with D maybe TRBD1 (6 bases). CDR3 length equals 14 residues. CDR1 and CDR2 (germline): MGHRA, YSYEKL. V was clipped by 6 bases and J by 0 bases, with 12 bases between them. The CDR3 here is CASSHGQSSYEQYF. CDR3 bases: TGCGCCAGCAGTCACGGACAGAGCTCCTACGAGCAGTACTTC.

The CDR3: CASSLGLGTSTDTQYF. In DNA form, the CDR3 reads TGTGCCAGCAGCTTAGGACTAGGAACAAGCACAGATACGCAGTATTTT. The gene calls are TRBV7-2 and TRBJ2-3; the D gene is possibly TRBD2 (6 bases). This CDR3 has 16 amino acids. In germline, CDR1 is SGHTA, CDR2 FQGNSA. Trimming removed 1 base from V and 0 bases from J, with 11 bases in between.

The chain links TRBV28 to TRBJ2-7, with D perhaps matching TRBD1 (7 bases). Germline V lookup: CDR1 MDHEN, CDR2 SYDVKM. CDR3 length: 14 residues. Trimming removed 2 bases from V and 7 bases from J, with 15 bases in between. The CDR3 here is CASSLDRVAGEQYF. The CDR3 nucleotides read TGTGCCAGCAGTTTAGACAGGGTGGCGGGGGAGCAGTACTTC.

A few counts support this clone. The chain couples TRBV2 to TRBJ2-3; D unclear. Germline loops: CDR1 SNHLY, CDR2 FYNNEI. The V gene lost 3 bases and the J gene lost 8 bases, with 9 bases spanning the gap. This CDR3 region has 12 residues. The CDR3: CASSDWLSTQYF. As DNA, the CDR3 is TGTGCCAGCAGTGACTGGCTTTCTACGCAGTATTTT.

The rearrangement links TRBV19 to TRBJ2-5; 8 bases agree with TRBD1. CDR1 is LNHDA, CDR2 SQIVND, per germline (reference sequence). J was trimmed by 1 base and V by 6 bases; bases with no gene match: 4. The CDR3 loop spans 14 amino acids. The CDR3 is CASRDRVSQETQYF. The DNA of the CDR3 is TGTGCCAGTAGGGACAGGGTTAGCCAAGAGACCCAGTACTTC.

V gene TRBV7-9 combines with J gene TRBJ1-2; no clear D. The CDR3 has 13 amino acids. Germline CDR1 is SEHNR and CDR2 is FQNEAQ (reference sequence). Trimming took 3 bases from V and 4 from J, leaving 9 bases between them. The CDR3 nucleotides are TGTGCCAGCAGCTTTGAGGGTCGCTATGGCTACACCTTC. As protein: CASSFEGRYGYTF.

J is TRBJ2-1 and V is TRBV5-1; D not certain. Trimming stripped 2 bases from V and 0 bases from J, with 9 bases between. This CDR3 spans 15 amino acids. CDR1 and CDR2 from the germline V gene are SGHRS and YFSETQ. This chain's CDR3 is CASSFLRSSYNEQFF. In nucleotides, the CDR3 is TGCGCCAGCAGCTTTTTGCGGAGCTCCTACAATGAGCAGTTCTTC.

This clone appeared a single time. The chain carries TRBV10-3 and TRBJ2-1; TRBD1 agrees at 11 bases. Unmatched junction bases numbered 11, after V lost 0 bases and J lost 13 bases. The CDR3 is made up of 16 amino acids. Per the germline V gene, CDR1 is ENHRY and CDR2 is SYGVKD. The CDR3 sequence: CAISESGWTGGSPQFF. The CDR3 nucleotides read TGTGCCATCAGTGAGTCGGGCTGGACAGGGGGCTCACCACAGTTCTTC.